A single T cell receptor beta chain is shown here with its context. This sample stems from a study of blood T cell repertoires in COVID-19. Study context: The study drew acute and convalescent COVID-19 samples from the United States, Italy and Spain. Sources were T cells, B-cell-depleted T cells, or PBMCs; the material itself was cDNA or gDNA.

From germline, CDR1 is LGHNT and CDR2 FRNRAP. This CDR3 contains 19 residues. V was clipped by 2 bases and J by 5 bases; unmatched bases: 16. TCRdb's copy holds only in-frame clones and misses some; the assay was immunoSEQ multiplex PCR. The sample has some 200,000 clones, around 87% seen once. The source is a man aged 35 to 55 with active or convalescent COVID-19. This chain connects TRBV12-5 to TRBJ2-7, with 12 bases fitting TRBD1. Material: peripheral blood. CDR3 sequence reads: CASGLSSYIGGQGAHEQYF. CDR3 DNA: TGTGCTAGTGGTTTGTCCTCTTATATTGGGGGACAGGGGGCCCACGAGCAGTACTTC. The whole variable domain, remainder taken from reference TRBV12-5 and TRBJ2-7, is DARVTQTPRHKVTEMGQEVTMRCQPILGHNTVFWYRQTMMQGLELLAYFRNRAPLDDSGMPKDRFSAEMPDATLATLKIQPSEPRDSAVYFCASGLSSYIGGQGAHEQYFGPGTRLTVT.